A selection of T cell receptor beta chains follows, all from one sample in a study of T cell changes during pregnancy in multiple sclerosis. Here immunoSEQ multiplex PCR was the method, and the copy in TCRdb shows in-frame clones only, minus some. The sample shows 45,000 to 65,000 clones, around 90% of them seen only once. The source was CD4+ T cells from peripheral blood mononuclear cells, collected in the third trimester of pregnancy. These receptors were collected from a female donor with multiple sclerosis, enrolled in a pregnancy study. Both conserved end residues are part of each CDR3. The D gene is left open where the match is weak. The size of a clone is reported for some rows only, either as once, few or many, or as a class for expanded clones.

D: -; size: -; J: TRBJ1-4; V: TRBV9; DNA: TGTGCCAGCAGCCCTACCCCTGCAACTAATGAAAAACTGTTTTTT; CDR3: CASSPTPATNEKLFF
D: -; size: -; J: TRBJ1-4; V: TRBV19; DNA: TGTGCCAGTAGTGTCGACAGGCTTGCAACTAATGAAAAACTGTTTTTT; CDR3: CASSVDRLATNEKLFF
D: -; size: -; J: TRBJ2-1; V: TRBV7-9; DNA: TGTGCCAGCAGCTTAGCCCAAGGGGCGGACTCCTACAATGAGCAGTTCTTC; CDR3: CASSLAQGADSYNEQFF
D: -; size: -; J: TRBJ1-5; V: TRBV21-1; DNA: TGTGCCAGCAGTCTGACAGGGCGTAGCAATCAGCCCCAGCATTTT; CDR3: CASSLTGRSNQPQHF
D: -; size: -; J: TRBJ1-4; V: TRBV14; DNA: TGTGCCAGCAGCCGGAGTCTGGGGGCCAATGAAAAACTGTTTTTT; CDR3: CASSRSLGANEKLFF
D: TRBD2; size: once; J: TRBJ2-5; V: TRBV5-6; DNA: TGTGCCAGCAGCTTACCGGGACTAGCGGGAAAAGAGACCCAGTACTTC; CDR3: CASSLPGLAGKETQYF
D: -; size: -; J: TRBJ1-5; V: TRBV28; DNA: TGTGCCAGCAGTCCATGGACAGCTTACGAGCCCCAGCATTTT; CDR3: CASSPWTAYEPQHF
D: -; size: -; J: TRBJ2-1; V: TRBV15; DNA: TGTGCCACCAGCAGAGAGGGGGGCTCCTACAATGAGCAGTTCTTC; CDR3: CATSREGGSYNEQFF
D: -; size: -; J: TRBJ2-7; V: TRBV30; DNA: TGTGCCAGCTCGTCACCCTACGAGCAGTACTTC; CDR3: CASSSPYEQYF
D: TRBD1; size: -; J: TRBJ1-1; V: TRBV5-8; DNA: TGTGCCAGCCGACCCTTCGACAGGGCTGCTTTCTTT; CDR3: CASRPFDRAAFF
D: -; size: -; J: TRBJ1-1; V: TRBV7-9; DNA: TGTGCCAGCAGGGCCCCCCAGGAGGGCACTGAAGCTTTCTTT; CDR3: CASRAPQEGTEAFF
D: TRBD2; size: -; J: TRBJ2-1; V: TRBV30; DNA: TGTGCCTGGAGTATCGGTAGCGGGGGCCCACAGTTCTTC; CDR3: CAWSIGSGGPQFF
D: -; size: -; J: TRBJ2-7; V: TRBV7-2; DNA: TGTGCCAGCAGCTTAGTGGCAGGGGCTAACTACGAGCAGTACTTC; CDR3: CASSLVAGANYEQYF
D: -; size: -; J: TRBJ1-4; V: TRBV5-4; DNA: TGTGCCAGCAGCTTCCGGGTTTCTGCAACTAATGAAAAACTGTTTTTT; CDR3: CASSFRVSATNEKLFF
D: TRBD2; size: -; J: TRBJ2-3; V: TRBV12-5; DNA: TGTGCTAGTGGTTTGGTAATATCGGGGGGAAGCACAGATACGCAGTATTTT; CDR3: CASGLVISGGSTDTQYF
D: -; size: -; J: TRBJ2-5; V: TRBV27; DNA: TGTGCCAGCAGTTTATCGAGTATAGGGATCGGGGACATGGGGACCCAGTACTTC; CDR3: CASSLSSIGIGDMGTQYF
D: TRBD2; size: -; J: TRBJ2-3; V: TRBV9; DNA: TGTGCCAGCAGCGTTACTAGCGGGGAAGTATCAGATACGCAGTATTTT; CDR3: CASSVTSGEVSDTQYF
D: -; size: -; J: TRBJ2-3; V: TRBV30; DNA: TGTGCCTGGAGTGTACCGGACAGCCTCACAGATACGCAGTATTTT; CDR3: CAWSVPDSLTDTQYF
D: -; size: -; J: TRBJ1-5; V: TRBV19; DNA: TGTGCCAGTAGTCTGGGCAGGGGAGACAATCAGCCCCAGCATTTT; CDR3: CASSLGRGDNQPQHF
D: TRBD1; size: -; J: TRBJ2-5; V: TRBV4-1; DNA: TGCGCCAGCAGCCACCCCAAGGGACAGGTGAAAAACCAAGAGACCCAGTACTTC; CDR3: CASSHPKGQVKNQETQYF
D: TRBD1; size: -; J: TRBJ1-6; V: TRBV13; DNA: TGTGCCAGCAGGCCGGGACAGGGTGTTAATAATTCACCCCTCCACTTT; CDR3: CASRPGQGVNNSPLHF
D: -; size: -; J: TRBJ1-1; V: TRBV10-3; DNA: TGTGCCGCGCTCCAGGTGGGGAGCCCTGAAGCTTTCTTT; CDR3: CAALQVGSPEAFF
D: TRBD1; size: few; J: TRBJ1-6; V: TRBV18; DNA: TGTGCCAGCTCACCTGGGACAGAAAATTCACCCCTCCACTTT; CDR3: CASSPGTENSPLHF
D: -; size: -; J: TRBJ2-3; V: TRBV29-1; DNA: TGCAGCGTTGTGGGCCTAAGCACAGATACGCAGTATTTT; CDR3: CSVVGLSTDTQYF
D: TRBD1; size: -; J: TRBJ1-3; V: TRBV5-1; DNA: TGCGCCAGCAGCTTGGCTACGGAGGGGGCGTCCGGAAACACCATATATTTT; CDR3: CASSLATEGASGNTIYF
D: -; size: -; J: TRBJ1-6; V: TRBV11-3; DNA: TGTGCCAGCAGCTTAGTGGCAACAGGGCCGAAGCATTCACCCCTCCACTTT; CDR3: CASSLVATGPKHSPLHF
D: -; size: once; J: TRBJ1-4; V: TRBV7-2; DNA: TGTGCCAGCAGCTTAGCAACAGGCCTAAATGAAAAACTGTTTTTT; CDR3: CASSLATGLNEKLFF
D: -; size: -; J: TRBJ2-5; V: TRBV7-9; DNA: TGTGCCAGCAGCTCCGACAGGGCGGGGGAGACCCAGTACTTC; CDR3: CASSSDRAGETQYF
D: TRBD1; size: once; J: TRBJ2-7; V: TRBV9; DNA: TGTGCCAGCAGCTCATCCCCGACAGGGACCTACGAGCAGTACTTC; CDR3: CASSSSPTGTYEQYF
D: TRBD1; size: -; J: TRBJ2-1; V: TRBV6-1; DNA: TGTGCCAGCAAGGGGACAGGATACAATGAGCAGTTCTTC; CDR3: CASKGTGYNEQFF
D: -; size: -; J: TRBJ2-7; V: TRBV25-1; DNA: TGTGCCAGCAGTAAGACAGGCTACGAGCAGTACTTC; CDR3: CASSKTGYEQYF
D: -; size: -; J: TRBJ1-2; V: TRBV7-9; DNA: TGTGCCAGCAGCGCAAGGGGGTCGAACTATGGCTACACCTTC; CDR3: CASSARGSNYGYTF
D: -; size: -; J: TRBJ2-4; V: TRBV5-6; DNA: TGTGCCAGCAGCGTCCGGGCTCCGGGGATACTAGCCAAAAACATTCAGTACTTC; CDR3: CASSVRAPGILAKNIQYF
D: -; size: -; J: TRBJ2-2; V: TRBV27; DNA: TGTGCCAGCACGTCTAGTCCTCCCGGGGAGCTGTTTTTT; CDR3: CASTSSPPGELFF
D: TRBD2; size: -; J: TRBJ2-3; V: TRBV7-2; DNA: TGTGCCAGCAGCCTTCTAGCGGGGGGGAGCACAGATACGCAGTATTTT; CDR3: CASSLLAGGSTDTQYF
D: TRBD2; size: -; J: TRBJ2-3; V: TRBV5-1; DNA: TGCGCCAGCAGCTTACTAGCGGGCACAGATACGCAGTATTTT; CDR3: CASSLLAGTDTQYF
D: -; size: -; J: TRBJ1-5; V: TRBV7-9; DNA: TGTGCCAGCAGCCGCCCGGGGGGCAATCAGCCCCAGCATTTT; CDR3: CASSRPGGNQPQHF
D: -; size: -; J: TRBJ2-6; V: TRBV19; DNA: TGTGCCGCCCAGGGGGGAGGCTTTGGGACCAACGTCCTGACTTTC; CDR3: CAAQGGGFGTNVLTF
D: TRBD1; size: -; J: TRBJ1-6; V: TRBV4-1; DNA: TGCGCCAGCAGCCAGGCCGGGACAGGGAATTCACCCCTCCACTTT; CDR3: CASSQAGTGNSPLHF
D: -; size: -; J: TRBJ1-2; V: TRBV15; DNA: TGTGCCACCAGCAGAGCCTACGGGGTCGGCTACACCTTC; CDR3: CATSRAYGVGYTF
D: -; size: -; J: TRBJ1-2; V: TRBV28; DNA: TGTGCCAGCAGTATTCCGGGGTTACCCTATGGCTACACCTTC; CDR3: CASSIPGLPYGYTF
D: -; size: -; J: TRBJ1-6; V: TRBV7-9; DNA: TGTGCCAGCAATTACCAGAATTCACCCCTCCACTTT; CDR3: CASNYQNSPLHF
D: TRBD2; size: once; J: TRBJ2-1; V: TRBV7-3; DNA: TGTGCCAGCAGCCTAGCGGGGGGGCGAAATGAGCAGTTCTTC; CDR3: CASSLAGGRNEQFF
D: TRBD1; size: -; J: TRBJ1-6; V: TRBV7-2; DNA: TGTGCCAGCAGCTTAGGCCCAGGGACAGGAGCTAATTCACCCCTCCACTTT; CDR3: CASSLGPGTGANSPLHF
D: -; size: -; J: TRBJ1-3; V: TRBV27; DNA: TGTGCCAGCAGTTTAGGAGGGACCGGAAACACCATATATTTT; CDR3: CASSLGGTGNTIYF
D: TRBD1; size: once; J: TRBJ1-1; V: TRBV7-2; DNA: TGTGCCAGCAGCGTAACCGGGACAGGGGGATGGACTGAAGCTTTCTTT; CDR3: CASSVTGTGGWTEAFF
D: TRBD1; size: -; J: TRBJ1-2; V: TRBV18; DNA: TGTGCCAGCTCACCCATGGACAGGGACTATGGCTACACCTTC; CDR3: CASSPMDRDYGYTF